This TCR beta chain was captured by sequencing in a study of OX40 agonist ivuxolimab in advanced cancers. Study in general: Patients undergoing dose escalation presented with hepatocellular carcinoma, melanoma, renal cell or head and neck cancer. Having had anti-PD-1, anti-PD-L1 or anti-CTLA-4 therapy before was allowed, and approximately 40% had some.

General study results and limits: Partly responding patients at 0.1-3.0 mg/kg showed some of the smallest clonal expansion.

The V end was cut by 1 base, the J end by 9 bases, with 10 bases between. This CDR3 contains 13 residues. Germline loops: CDR1 SEHNR, CDR2 FQNEAQ (reference sequence). On this clone itself: Its specificity is unknown.

Only in-frame clones appear in the TCRdb table, and some are missing; sequencing was by immunoSEQ multiplex PCR. The data show roughly 110,000 clones, about nine tenths seen once. This receptor was taken from an adult with an advanced solid tumor such as melanoma, head and neck, liver or kidney cancer. This specimen consisted of CD4+ or CD8+ T cells sorted from blood, obtained in a trial of the OX40 agonist ivuxolimab. The V and J genes are TRBV7-9 and TRBJ2-1; D gene uncertain. The CDR3 protein is CASSLVVGTEQFF. DNA of the CDR3: TGTGCCAGCAGCTTAGTTGTGGGTACTGAGCAGTTCTTC.